The table lists the clone carrying this TCR beta chain with a few counts. The antigen remains unidentified. The read comes to an end 3 residues before the CDR3 does, leaving the germline J gene to fill in the end. This specimen belongs to a study of T cell clonality in common variable immunodeficiency. The study's findings and limits: The cause of increased CVID clonality remains unclear without subpopulation sequencing. Reportedly, TCR beta sequences from common variable immunodeficiency showed fewer deletions and N-nucleotide insertions. Shared TCRbeta clones were fewer between CVID subjects than controls. CVID patient heterogeneity limited repertoire-clinical complication correlations.

CDR1 is SNHLY, CDR2 FYNNEI, per germline. The CDR3 is 13 amino acids. The V and J ends lost 5 bases and 5 bases respectively, with 9 bases between them. Libraries were prepared by immunoSEQ multiplex PCR; TCRdb keeps only in-frame clonotypes and omits some of them. Listed for the sample are roughly 42,000 clones, none seen a single time. Input material: peripheral blood mononuclear cells. The sequence was collected from a human donor with common variable immunodeficiency. This chain connects TRBV2 to TRBJ1-4, with a possible D match to TRBD1 (5 bases). The sequenced CDR3 bases are TGTGCCAGCAGTCTCAGGGAGAATGAAAAA. It specifies CASSLRENEK. Given in full, the CDR3 is CASSLRENEKLFF. Together with reference TRBV2 and TRBJ1-4, the CDR3 gives the full variable domain: EPEVTQTPSHQVTQMGQEVILRCVPISNHLYFYWYRQILGQKVEFLVSFYNNEISEKSEIFDDQFSVERPDGSNFTLKIRSTKLEDSAMYFCASSLRENEKLFFGSGTQLSVL.